One sample yielded the 12 T cell receptor beta chains listed below, sequenced in a study of regulatory T cells in long-lasting Graves disease (dated by TCRdb to about 2021). The library was prepared using multiplex PCR. The sample was run on an Illumina HiSeq 4000. CDR3 regions were amplified by Arm-PCR with iRepertoire HTBI primers to construct TCR beta libraries. Using fastp trimming at Q25 and MiXCR clonotype assembly, TCRdb reanalyzed the public sequencing data and kept in-frame beta chains. Rows are unified per CDR3 protein, each entry keeping the most common DNA and genes. This sample comprises roughly 470,000 distinct CDR3 sequences, around 21% of them detected only once. The ten largest clonotypes hold 6.5% to 8% of the sample. The time point label, read with the paper, signifies: persistent/refractory GD, antithyroid drugs over 5 years with positive TRAb. For both TCR sequencing and RNA sequencing, RNA was extracted from PBMCs in TRIzol.

The starting material was peripheral blood mononuclear cells (PBMCs), obtained when the disease was refractory, from a patient treated with antithyroid drugs. Receptors were obtained from a female donor with Graves disease.

In its sample, this clonotype was seen many times. The rearrangement joins TRBV2 to TRBJ1-2; D not resolved. The V gene lost 4 bases and the J gene lost 0 bases, with 12 bases spanning the gap. CDR1 is SNHLY and CDR2 is FYNNEI in the germline V gene. This CDR3 comprises 15 residues. In DNA form, the CDR3 reads TGTGCCAGCAGTGGCATGAGGGAAGCTAACTATGGCTACACCTTC. Its translation is CASSGMREANYGYTF. Complete variable domain (other parts from reference TRBV2 and TRBJ1-2): EPEVTQTPSHQVTQMGQEVILRCVPISNHLYFYWYRQILGQKVEFLVSFYNNEISEKSEIFDDQFSVERPDGSNFTLKIRSTKLEDSAMYFCASSGMREANYGYTFGSGTRLTVV.

This clonotype was seen a handful of times. The chain carries TRBV24-1 and TRBJ2-2; 14 bases map to TRBD2. Germline assignment: CDR1 KGHDR and CDR2 SFDVKD. Trimming took 0 bases from V and 2 from J; bases not matched to a gene: 1. This CDR3 is 18 amino acids long. In nucleotides, the CDR3 is TGTGCCACCAGTGATTTGGGGACTAGCGGGAGAAACACCGGGGAGCTGTTTTTT. Protein sequence: CATSDLGTSGRNTGELFF.

Many counts were recorded for this clonotype. The gene calls are TRBV12-3 or TRBV12-4 and TRBJ1-1, with D maybe TRBD1 (5 bases). This CDR3 comprises 16 residues. V shed 5 bases and J shed 1 base, with 17 bases lying between them. CDR3 sequence: CASSVPGTVRNTEAFF. CDR3 coding DNA: TGTGCCAGCAGTGTACCAGGGACGGTTAGGAACACTGAAGCTTTCTTT.

This clonotype was detected ten times or more. The chain recombines TRBV12-5 with TRBJ1-2; D ambiguous. The germline V gene encodes CDR1 LGHNT and CDR2 FRNRAP. This CDR3 has 11 amino acids. Trimming removed 6 bases from V and 8 bases from J, with 10 bases in between. The CDR3 region has the DNA TGTGCTAGTGGCCGATATGGCGGCTACACCTTC. Protein product: CASGRYGGYTF.

This clonotype has a handful of counts. The chain is built from TRBV29-1 and TRBJ2-7; TRBD2 aligns across 10 bases. Germline CDR1 SQVTM, CDR2 ANQGSEA. Trimming removed 7 bases from V and 2 bases from J; junction bases left unmatched: 8. This CDR3 spans 14 amino acids. Here the CDR3 reads CSAFTSGAAYEQYF. The CDR3 DNA reads TGCAGCGCCTTCACTAGCGGGGCTGCCTACGAGCAGTACTTC.

This clonotype was seen at least ten times. This chain connects TRBV30 to TRBJ1-1; no definite D call. The germline V gene encodes CDR1 GTSNPN and CDR2 SVGIG (reference sequence). This CDR3 has 12 amino acids. V shed 0 bases and J shed 8 bases, with 10 bases lying between them. The CDR3 nucleotides read TGTGCCTGGAGTGTGGGGTTGCGGGAAGCTTTCTTT. Amino acids: CAWSVGLREAFF.

This clonotype was seen ten or more times. This rearrangement joins TRBV6-2 or TRBV6-3 to TRBJ1-5, with D uncertain. V lost 5 bases to trimming and J lost 9 bases, with 17 bases between them. CDR3 length equals 14 residues. The V gene's germline CDR1 is MNHEY and CDR2 SVGEGT. The CDR3 here is CASSDWKVAPPQHF. CDR3 DNA: TGTGCCAGCAGTGATTGGAAAGTGGCTCCGCCCCAGCATTTT.

This clonotype was observed many times. The V gene is TRBV6-2 or TRBV6-3, the J gene TRBJ2-7, with TRBD2 matching 9 bases. Germline V gene lookup returns CDR1 MNHEY and CDR2 SVGEGT. Trimming cost V 2 bases and J 3 bases; bases outside gene matches: 11. The CDR3 has 17 residues. CDR3 sequence reads: CASSYPRSSGRIYEQYF. CDR3 nucleotide sequence: TGTGCCAGCAGTTACCCGAGATCAAGCGGGAGGATCTACGAGCAGTACTTC.

Many counts were recorded for this clonotype. CDR3 sequence (DNA): TGTGCCACCAGCAGAGATCTGGGACAGGTCGGCGAGCAGTACTTC. Encoded protein: CATSRDLGQVGEQYF. The chain links TRBV15 to TRBJ2-7, with 8 bases matching TRBD1. V gave up 0 bases and J gave up 6 bases; unmatched junction bases: 7. CDR1 LNHNV and CDR2 YYDKDF come from the germline V gene (reference sequence). This CDR3 is 15 amino acids long. Supplemented by reference TRBV15 and TRBJ2-7, the full variable domain reads DAMVIQNPRYQVTQFGKPVTLSCSQTLNHNVMYWYQQKSSQAPKLLFHYYDKDFNNEADTPDNFQSRRPNTSFCFLDIRSPGLGDTAMYLCATSRDLGQVGEQYFGPGTRLTVT.

This clonotype was found a few times. The rearrangement uses TRBV25-1 and TRBJ1-4; D might be TRBD1 (5 bases). This CDR3 spans 13 amino acids. Trimming removed 5 bases from V and 7 bases from J, with 11 bases in between. Germline values: CDR1 MGHDK, CDR2 SYGVNS. The CDR3, as DNA: TGTGCCAGCAGTCCCGGGGGGAGTGAAAAACTGTTTTTT. Protein: CASSPGGSEKLFF.

This clonotype was detected many times. This chain links TRBV28 with TRBJ2-5, with 9 bases aligning to TRBD2. Germline V gene sequence: CDR1 MDHEN, CDR2 SYDVKM. CDR3 length: 13 residues. Germline trimming cut 5 bases from V and 5 bases from J; bases unmatched to any gene: 3. CDR3 coding DNA: TGTGCCAGCAGTAGCGGGGGGCAGGAGACCCAGTACTTC. Residues: CASSSGGQETQYF.

This rearrangement joins TRBV6-2 or TRBV6-3 to TRBJ2-7; TRBD1 aligns across 9 bases. Trimming removed 11 bases from V and 7 bases from J; junction bases left unmatched: 12. Looked up from germline, CDR1 is MNHEY and CDR2 is SVGEGT. This CDR3 spans 13 amino acids. CDR3 in DNA: TGTGCCGTAAGACGGGACAGGGCCCGGGAGCAGTACTTC. This gives the protein CAVRRDRAREQYF.